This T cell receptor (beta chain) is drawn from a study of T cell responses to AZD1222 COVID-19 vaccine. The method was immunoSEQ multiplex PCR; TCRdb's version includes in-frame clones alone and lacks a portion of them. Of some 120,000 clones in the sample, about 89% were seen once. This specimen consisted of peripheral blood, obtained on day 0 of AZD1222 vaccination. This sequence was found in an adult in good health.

CDR3 DNA sequence: TGTGCCAGCAGCTCCCGGTCGTCTAGCACAGATACGCAGTATTTT. It translates to CASSSRSSSTDTQYF. This rearrangement joins TRBV5-4 to TRBJ2-3; D is unclear. Germline CDR1 and CDR2: SGHNT and YYREEE (reference sequence). The CDR3 has 15 residues. The V gene lost 3 bases and the J gene lost 0 bases, with 11 bases spanning the gap. The full variable domain, with the rest looked up from reference TRBV5-4 and TRBJ2-3, is ETGVTQSPTHLIKTRGQQVTLRCSSQSGHNTVSWYQQALGQGPQFIFQYYREEENGRGNFPPRFSGLQFPNYSSELNVNALELDDSALYLCASSSRSSSTDTQYFGPGTRLTVL.